This TCR beta chain emerged from a study of identical twins (dated by TCRdb to 2016 to 2018). Notes on the research overall: TCR alpha and beta repertoires from monozygotic twins, unrelated adults of various ages and cord blood were deep-sequenced to test whether fetal clonotypes persist. To rule out contamination, the twin experiments were replicated at different times with different library preparation protocols. Here is what the overall study found, with its caveats: Excess twin sharing in beta out-of-frame sequences was weaker because fewer shared sequences lowered the signal-to-noise ratio. Invariant T cells such as MAIT and iNKT could partly confound zero-insertion analyses, although diverse VJ usage argued against such confounding for most clonotypes. Fewer insertions were carried by abundant cord blood beta clonotypes; a weaker similar trend was observed in young adult naive repertoires, while no such trend was observed in memory repertoires. Because the same donors could not be followed over many years, conclusions were based on cross-sectional statistical analysis. In monozygotic twins, out-of-frame TCR alpha sharing was systematically underestimated by recombination models, although the models agreed with sharing between unrelated individuals. Compared with coincidental sharing between unrelated individuals, out-of-frame TCR alpha sequences shared between twins showed an excess of sequences with low generation probability.

From its cysteine to its phenylalanine, the CDR3 spans 14 amino acids. Left in the record is the CDR3 DNA by itself, 42 bases read in frame from the first base. V loses 2 bases, J loses 3 bases, and the germline ends lie 7 bases apart. As encoded in the germline V gene, CDR1 is MNHEY while CDR2 is SVGEGT. Every donor in the study was a healthy Caucasian. Three pairs of female monozygotic twins, all aged about 18 to 29 years, were included in the twin cohort. Positive isolation kits from Invitrogen were used to isolate the CD4+ and CD8+ T cell populations. Comment on this clonotype: The clone's antigen remains unknown. No much larger clonotype is one base removed from it; base qualities were not supplied.

Receptor amplification or capture employed 5' RACE. Sequencer: Illumina HiSeq 2000. Template switching added a universal primer binding site, and the final cDNA carried a unique molecular identifier that allowed TCR cDNA molecules to be counted accurately. Specific primers in the conserved constant-segment region were used to synthesize first-strand cDNA for TCR alpha and beta chains. To control for contamination, every cDNA library carried two barcodes: a SMART-Mk sample barcode plus Illumina barcodes. TruSeq adapter sequences and Illumina sample barcodes were added in two successive PCR steps. The Illumina HiSeq platform was used with custom primers to sequence TCR alpha and beta cDNA libraries. The source study handled its data this way. Raw reads were processed with MiGEC to extract unique molecular identifiers, and MiXCR was used to determine CDR3 positions. For each individual, recombination models were inferred using an EM algorithm with the repgenHMM and IGoR tools. Shared clonotype analysis was performed with the tcR package in R, normalizing sharing by the product of cloneset sizes. To study raw recombination without the effects of thymic and clonal selection, out-of-frame nonproductive sequences were analyzed. The raw public data were reprocessed by TCRdb itself: fastp quality trimming at Q25, MiXCR clonotype calling, in-frame beta chains only. Rows with one shared CDR3 protein collapse into an entry with the most common genes and DNA. The V and J calls follow TCRdb's processing rather than the paper's. This sample is represented by roughly 350,000 distinct CDR3 sequences; roughly 12% of them were singletons. The ten largest clonotypes hold around 7.8% of the sample.

A further study also used this sample, focusing on yellow fever vaccine responses in identical twins. From that second study: According to the authors, the vaccine-induced T cell response in identical twins seemed to be partly convergent and partly specific to each individual. The study precisely tracked vaccine-responding T cell clones in identical twins.

Recombination connected TRBV6-2 or TRBV6-3 to TRBJ2-2, with no D gene named confidently. The specimen was CD8+ T cells sorted from blood. The receptor's source is a woman aged 18 to 35 in good health. The CDR3 region: CASSYLADTGELFF. The DNA sequence follows: TGTGCCAGCAGTTACCTGGCCGACACCGGGGAGCTGTTTTTT.